This TCR beta chain was sequenced in a study of T cells in Graves' hyperthyroidism and ophthalmopathy. The CDR3 runs to 14 residues. Per the germline V gene, CDR1 is MDHEN and CDR2 is SYDVKM. Trimming cost V 6 bases and J 9 bases; bases outside gene matches: 10. This clonotype was seen ten or more times. There were TCR beta CDR3 regions amplified from RNA transcripts. First-round RT-PCR of the TCR CDR3 relied on the HTBI primer set. TCRdb re-called the multiplex PCR reads with MiXCR, one entry per CDR3 protein. The sample lists around 520,000 distinct CDR3 sequences; around a quarter were seen once. The receptor's source is a young woman with Graves' ophthalmopathy. Sequencing was done on a sample of blood. This rearrangement joins TRBV28 to TRBJ1-5, with 8 bases that match TRBD1. Here the CDR3 reads CASRHHGQGGPQHF. Here the CDR3 DNA reads TGTGCCAGCAGACACCACGGACAGGGTGGGCCCCAGCATTTT.